Below are 31 T cell receptor beta chains sequenced from a single sample in a study of early T cells in non-severe SARS-CoV-2 infection. From the 5' RACE reads, TCRdb called clonotypes with MiXCR, one entry per CDR3 protein. This sample has about 77,000 distinct CDR3 sequences, with approximately 12% found just once. This specimen was whole blood, taken at baseline. The receptors stem from an adult who was a healthcare worker with PCR-confirmed SARS-CoV-2 infection or an uninfected control (not recorded which). The donor label of this sample is uncertain.

This clonotype turned up a few times. This chain uses TRBV7-3 with TRBJ1-1; 12 bases match TRBD1. Germline lookup yields CDR1 SGHTA and CDR2 FQGTGA. J was trimmed by 10 bases and V by 2 bases; bases with no gene match: 11. This CDR3 has 16 amino acids. CDR3 residues: CASSLGPLGTGGTAFF. The CDR3 nucleotides read TGTGCCAGCAGCTTAGGGCCCCTCGGGACAGGGGGCACAGCTTTCTTT.

This clonotype occurred a few times. The V gene is TRBV3-1, the J gene TRBJ1-2, with D hard to call. The ends were cut back, 0 bases at V and 7 bases at J, with 6 bases in the middle. The CDR3 sequence is 12 residues long. CDR1 is LGHDT, CDR2 YNNKEL, per germline (reference sequence). The CDR3 region is CASSQEGSGYTF. The CDR3 nucleotides read TGTGCCAGCAGCCAAGAAGGATCTGGCTACACCTTC.

This clonotype was counted between two and nine times. The chain is built from TRBV6-5 and TRBJ2-7; maybe TRBD1 (6 bases). V dropped 7 bases and J dropped 2 bases, with 9 bases sitting between them. The germline CDR1 and CDR2 sequences are MNHEY and SVGAGI. The CDR3 length is 12 residues. The CDR3 spells CASNGGTYEQYF. The DNA of the CDR3 is TGTGCCAGCAATGGGGGCACCTACGAGCAGTACTTC.

V is TRBV11-3 and J is TRBJ2-1, with unresolved D. The V end was cut by 1 base, the J end by 6 bases, with 13 bases between. The CDR3 loop spans 15 amino acids. Germline CDR1 reads SGHNT; CDR2 reads YENEEA. CDR3 in DNA: TGTGCCAGCAGCTTAGGAGTTAGCAGCCTCAATGAGCAGTTCTTC. Its protein is CASSLGVSSLNEQFF.

In its sample, this clonotype was seen a few times. J is TRBJ2-3 and V is TRBV7-2; 9 bases match TRBD2. This CDR3 is 16 amino acids long. V lost 5 bases and J lost 2; bases outside the gene matches: 8. Germline values: CDR1 SGHTA, CDR2 FQGNSA. As DNA, the CDR3 is TGTGCCAGCAGCACCAACCTAGCGGGGTACACAGATACGCAGTATTTT. Its protein is CASSTNLAGYTDTQYF.

The chain uses TRBV5-4 and TRBJ2-7, with 7 bases that match TRBD1. Germline V gene data show CDR1 as SGHNT and CDR2 as YYREEE (reference sequence). With 5 bases clipped from V and 3 bases from J, the junction kept 5 bases outside the gene matches. The CDR3 has 13 amino acids. CDR3 nucleotide sequence: TGTGCCAGCAGATCGGGACAGCTCTACGAGCAGTACTTC. Amino acid sequence: CASRSGQLYEQYF.

This clonotype was counted only a few times. CDR3 sequence: CASSRGLASDTQYF. The CDR3 bases are TGTGCCAGCAGCCGAGGGCTAGCTTCAGATACGCAGTATTTT. V usage is TRBV3-1 and J usage is TRBJ2-3; TRBD2 is a possible D gene (5 bases). The CDR3 is made up of 14 amino acids. CDR1 and CDR2 from the germline V gene are LGHDT and YNNKEL (reference sequence). Trimming cost V 4 bases and J 4 bases, with 12 bases left between them.

This clonotype was counted many times. The chain recombines TRBV12-5 with TRBJ2-1; D is possibly TRBD1 (7 bases). Germline V CDR1 and CDR2: LGHNT, FRNRAP. The germline V and J ends were trimmed by 3 bases and 6 bases, with 12 bases remaining between them. The CDR3 has 14 amino acids. CDR3 sequence (DNA): TGTGCTAGTGGTTTTGCGGGGACAGCCAATGAGCAGTTCTTC. Translated: CASGFAGTANEQFF. The full variable domain, rest sourced from reference TRBV12-5 and TRBJ2-1, is DARVTQTPRHKVTEMGQEVTMRCQPILGHNTVFWYRQTMMQGLELLAYFRNRAPLDDSGMPKDRFSAEMPDATLATLKIQPSEPRDSAVYFCASGFAGTANEQFFGPGTRLTVL.

The rearrangement joins TRBV10-3 to TRBJ1-2, with D uncertain. The CDR3 sequence is 15 residues long. Trimming left V 6 bases short and J 1 base short, with 15 bases between. Germline V lookup: CDR1 ENHRY, CDR2 SYGVKD. The CDR3 is CAISERDSDNYGYTF. The CDR3 nucleotides read TGTGCCATCAGCGAGCGAGACTCCGATAACTATGGCTACACCTTC.

In this sample, this clonotype turned up a few times. The chain carries TRBV11-2 and TRBJ1-4; the D is unclear. Trimming removed 1 base from V and 8 bases from J, with 2 bases in between. The length of the CDR3 is 11 residues. Per germline, CDR1 SGHAT and CDR2 FQNNGV. CDR3 protein: CASSLGEKLFF. For the CDR3, the DNA is TGTGCCAGCAGCTTAGGGGAAAAACTGTTTTTT. The whole variable domain, remainder taken from reference TRBV11-2 and TRBJ1-4, is EAGVAQSPRYKIIEKRQSVAFWCNPISGHATLYWYQQILGQGPKLLIQFQNNGVVDDSQLPKDRFSAERLKGVDSTLKIQPAKLEDSAVYLCASSLGEKLFFGSGTQLSVL.

This clonotype was recorded at least ten times. The CDR3 here is CSADGSSGNTIYF. The DNA of the CDR3 is TGCAGTGCTGACGGGAGCTCTGGAAACACCATATATTTT. The chain employs TRBV20-1 and TRBJ1-3; D ambiguous. V was pared by 5 bases and J by 0 bases, with 8 bases between. Germline CDR1 reads DFQATT; CDR2 reads SNEGSKA (reference sequence). The CDR3 totals 13 residues.

This clonotype was observed a few times. The V call is TRBV9, the J call TRBJ2-7; D gene unclear. Germline V lookup: CDR1 SGDLS, CDR2 YYNGEE. The V gene lost 0 bases and the J gene lost 1 base, with 8 bases spanning the gap. The CDR3 contains 14 residues. CDR3 protein: CASSVDLGSYEQYF. CDR3 nucleotide sequence: TGTGCCAGCAGCGTAGATCTGGGGTCCTACGAGCAGTACTTC.

The rearrangement links TRBV18 to TRBJ2-4; D might be TRBD1 or TRBD2, each matching 5 bases. The germline gives CDR1 KGHSH, CDR2 LQKENI. With 5 bases removed from V and 9 bases from J, the gap between germline ends came to 17 bases. This CDR3 comprises 14 residues. This chain's CDR3 is CASSAGTVQSIQYF. CDR3 sequence (DNA): TGTGCCAGCTCAGCCGGGACGGTACAGTCCATTCAGTACTTC.

The CDR3 DNA is TGTGCCAGCAGCCAACCAACCACAACAGGGAACACTGAAGCTTTCTTT. Protein: CASSQPTTTGNTEAFF. The rearrangement links TRBV3-1 to TRBJ1-1; D may be TRBD1 (5 bases). V dropped 2 bases and J dropped 1 base, with 14 bases sitting between them. Germline lookup yields CDR1 LGHDT and CDR2 YNNKEL (reference sequence). This CDR3 has 16 residues.

This chain connects TRBV5-6 to TRBJ1-1; 7 bases align to TRBD1. V lost 7 bases, J lost 4 bases, and 16 bases stayed unmatched. There are 16 residues in the CDR3. Per germline, CDR1 SGHDT and CDR2 YYEEEE. The CDR3 reads CASQMATGAMSTEAFF. CDR3 bases: TGTGCCAGCCAAATGGCCACAGGGGCGATGAGCACTGAAGCTTTCTTT.

This clonotype was observed a few times. The genes are TRBV10-3 and TRBJ1-2, with D unclear. V lost 11 bases, J lost 2 bases, and 12 bases lay in between. This CDR3 comprises 12 residues. Per the germline V gene, CDR1 is ENHRY and CDR2 is SYGVKD. The CDR3 region is CASQPGNYGYTF. The CDR3 coding sequence is TGTGCCTCACAACCGGGGAACTATGGCTACACCTTC.

There are a few counts of this clonotype. The gene calls are TRBV6-6 and TRBJ2-1; 11 bases fit TRBD2. Looked up from germline, CDR1 is MNHNY and CDR2 is SVGAGI (reference sequence). J was trimmed by 0 bases and V by 2 bases; bases with no gene match: 9. The CDR3 covers 19 residues. CDR3 DNA sequence: TGTGCCAGCAGTTACAGGCTAGCGGGGGGCCCTAGCTCCTACAATGAGCAGTTCTTC. Protein product: CASSYRLAGGPSSYNEQFF.

This clonotype was seen at least ten times. V gene TRBV9 combines with J gene TRBJ2-2, with a tentative D call TRBD1 (6 bases). The CDR3 extends over 15 amino acids. The V end was cut by 4 bases, the J end by 4 bases, with 14 bases between. Per germline, CDR1 SGDLS and CDR2 YYNGEE. The CDR3, as DNA: TGTGCCAGCAGCCCAGGACAGAGATTCACCGGGGAGCTGTTTTTT. Its protein is CASSPGQRFTGELFF.

This clonotype was observed a handful of times. The V and J genes are TRBV6-5 and TRBJ2-7, with 11 nucleotides matching TRBD2. This CDR3 region has 15 residues. The junction had 7 bases not matched to a gene; V was cut back by 8 bases and J by 1 base. Germline loops: CDR1 MNHEY, CDR2 SVGAGI. CDR3 loop: CASRTPSGGSYEQYF. CDR3 nucleotides: TGTGCCAGCCGTACCCCTAGCGGGGGGTCCTACGAGCAGTACTTC.

A few counts support this clonotype. V gene TRBV18 combines with J gene TRBJ1-1; D may be TRBD1 (5 bases). The CDR3 contains 14 residues. V lost 1 base and J 4 bases, leaving 10 bases between the germline ends. Germline values: CDR1 KGHSH, CDR2 LQKENI. For the CDR3, the DNA is TGTGCCAGCTCACCACAGGGGAAGAGCACTGAAGCTTTCTTT. Residues: CASSPQGKSTEAFF.

The rearrangement links TRBV7-6 to TRBJ1-6; D unresolved. This CDR3 is 13 amino acids long. Germline lookup yields CDR1 SGHVS and CDR2 FNYEAQ. Deletions cut 4 bases from V and 9 bases from J, with 10 bases between. The DNA of the CDR3 is TGTGCCAGCAGCTCGGGCCCTACTTCACCCCTCCACTTT. The encoded protein is CASSSGPTSPLHF.

The J gene is TRBJ1-1, the V gene TRBV4-2; D call uncertain. V lost 0 bases to trimming and J lost 6 bases, with 11 bases between them. The CDR3 has 14 amino acids. The germline V gene encodes CDR1 LGHNA and CDR2 YNFKEQ. CDR3 DNA: TGTGCCAGCAGCCAAGAGTGGTCAAAGGCTGAAGCTTTCTTT. It specifies CASSQEWSKAEAFF.

This clonotype was observed many times. The chain combines TRBV7-3 with TRBJ2-3, with 7 bases that match TRBD1. The CDR3 length is 12 residues. V trimming: 5 bases; J trimming: 6 bases; junction bases outside the gene matches: 2. Germline CDR1 is SGHTA and CDR2 is FQGTGA. The chain's CDR3 is CASSLQGDTQYF. CDR3 bases: TGTGCCAGCAGCCTACAGGGGGATACGCAGTATTTT.

The V call is TRBV25-1, the J call TRBJ1-1; 7 bases map to TRBD1. The CDR3 extends over 15 amino acids. Germline CDR1 reads MGHDK; CDR2 reads SYGVNS. V lost 6 bases and J lost 0; bases outside the gene matches: 7. This CDR3 is CASSVTGFLNTEAFF. In nucleotides, the CDR3 is TGTGCCAGCAGCGTGACAGGGTTTCTGAACACTGAAGCTTTCTTT. The complete variable domain, with remaining parts taken from reference TRBV25-1 and TRBJ1-1, reads EADIYQTPRYLVIGTGKKITLECSQTMGHDKMYWYQQDPGMELHLIHYSYGVNSTEKGDLSSESTVSRIRTEHFPLTLESARPSHTSQYLCASSVTGFLNTEAFFGQGTRLTVV.

This clonotype was recorded at least ten times. The chain uses TRBV12-3 or TRBV12-4 and TRBJ2-1; 8 bases match TRBD1. The CDR3 runs to 13 residues. V shed 10 bases and J 3 bases; nucleotides not matched to a gene: 5. The CDR3 DNA follows: TGTGCCACCCGGACAGGGCTCTACAATGAGCAGTTCTTC. Translating it yields CATRTGLYNEQFF.

The chain joins TRBV3-1 to TRBJ2-1, with 7 bases matching TRBD2. Germline CDR1 and CDR2: LGHDT and YNNKEL (reference sequence). V lost 0 bases to trimming and J lost 8 bases; unmatched junction nucleotides: 7. CDR3 length: 15 amino acids. The DNA for the CDR3 is TGTGCCAGCAGCCAAGATTTGGGAGGGCGGGATGAGCAGTTCTTC. It translates to CASSQDLGGRDEQFF.

This clonotype has only a few counts. V and J are TRBV13 and TRBJ2-1, with 11 bases that match TRBD2. With 1 base clipped from V and 2 bases from J, the junction kept 4 bases outside the gene matches. The CDR3 is made up of 17 amino acids. Germline CDR1 and CDR2: PRHDT and FYEKMQ (reference sequence). The CDR3 DNA is TGTGCCAGCAGCTTAGCTAGCGGGGGGCTCGCCTACAATGAGCAGTTCTTC. This codes for CASSLASGGLAYNEQFF.

This clonotype was counted a few times. The J gene is TRBJ1-2, the V gene TRBV11-2; D not resolved. Trimming stripped 5 bases from V and 6 bases from J, with 10 bases between. The CDR3 has 12 residues. Germline V gene data show CDR1 as SGHAT and CDR2 as FQNNGV. CDR3: CASSVYQNGYTF. The CDR3, as DNA: TGTGCCAGCAGCGTCTATCAAAATGGCTACACCTTC.

This clonotype was seen a handful of times. The chain uses TRBV27 and TRBJ1-2, with 12 bases fitting TRBD1. The germline CDR1 and CDR2 sequences are MNHEY and SMNVEV (reference sequence). The CDR3 is made up of 16 amino acids. The V segment lost 5 bases and the J segment 6 bases; nucleotides outside the gene matches: 10. The DNA of the CDR3 is TGTGCCAGCAGTGACGATATCGGGACAGGGGGCCATGGCTACACCTTC. Its protein is CASSDDIGTGGHGYTF.

There are a few counts of this clonotype. The chain employs TRBV10-2 and TRBJ2-7; TRBD1 aligns across 9 bases. The trim removed 2 bases at V and 2 bases at J, leaving 1 base unmatched. CDR3 length equals 14 residues. Germline assignment: CDR1 WSHSY and CDR2 SAAADI. The CDR3: CASSENRGPYEQYF. DNA for the CDR3: TGCGCCAGCAGTGAGAACAGGGGGCCCTACGAGCAGTACTTC.

V is TRBV2 and J is TRBJ1-1; D gene unclear. Per the germline V gene, CDR1 is SNHLY and CDR2 is FYNNEI. The CDR3 is 15 residues long. Trimming stripped 5 bases from V and 1 base from J, with 14 bases between. The CDR3 sequence is CASSWETVENTEAFF. In DNA, the CDR3 is TGTGCCAGCAGTTGGGAGACCGTTGAGAACACTGAAGCTTTCTTT.